The TCR beta chain described here comes from a study of blood T cell repertoires in COVID-19. Study details: COVID-19 samples from acute and convalescent phases originated in the United States, Italy and Spain. T cells, B-cell-depleted T cells, or PBMCs provided the cDNA or gDNA that served as material.

Germline lookup yields CDR1 MNHEY and CDR2 SVGAGI. V lost 10 bases and J 2 bases, leaving 15 bases between the germline ends. The CDR3 contains 14 residues. Authors' data handling: Scientists estimated how many nucleated cells there were by amplifying reference gene primers. Sequenced by immunoSEQ multiplex PCR; TCRdb stores in-frame clones only, minus some. V and J calls and clone size follow that table, whereas D and trimming were derived from the DNA. Among 200,000 to 300,000 clones, approximately 78% were seen once, and the ten largest hold roughly an eighth. The sequencing sample was made of peripheral blood. V usage is TRBV6-5 and J usage is TRBJ2-4, with D perhaps matching TRBD1 (6 bases). This sequence originates from a woman aged 60-75 years with active or convalescent COVID-19. CDR3 sequence: CATKGRGPKNIQYF. As DNA, the CDR3 is TGTGCCACCAAAGGCAGGGGACCCAAAAACATTCAGTACTTC.